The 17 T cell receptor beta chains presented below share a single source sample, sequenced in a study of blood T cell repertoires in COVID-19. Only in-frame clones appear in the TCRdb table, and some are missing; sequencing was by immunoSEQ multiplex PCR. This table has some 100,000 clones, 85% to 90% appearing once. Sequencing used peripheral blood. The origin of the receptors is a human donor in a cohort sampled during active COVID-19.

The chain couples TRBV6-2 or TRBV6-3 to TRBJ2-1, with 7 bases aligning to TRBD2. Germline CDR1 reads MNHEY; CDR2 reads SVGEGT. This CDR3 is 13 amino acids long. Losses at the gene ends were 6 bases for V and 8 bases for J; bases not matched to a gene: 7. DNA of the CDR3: TGTGCCAGCAGCCGGACTAGACGCGATGAGCAGTTCTTC. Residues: CASSRTRRDEQFF.

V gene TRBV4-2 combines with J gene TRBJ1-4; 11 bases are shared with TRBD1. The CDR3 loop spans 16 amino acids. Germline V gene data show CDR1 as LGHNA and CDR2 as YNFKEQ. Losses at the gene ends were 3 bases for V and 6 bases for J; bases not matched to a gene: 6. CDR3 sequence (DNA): TGTGCCAGCAGCCAGGGCGCGGGACAGGGGGATGAAAAACTGTTTTTT. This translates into CASSQGAGQGDEKLFF.

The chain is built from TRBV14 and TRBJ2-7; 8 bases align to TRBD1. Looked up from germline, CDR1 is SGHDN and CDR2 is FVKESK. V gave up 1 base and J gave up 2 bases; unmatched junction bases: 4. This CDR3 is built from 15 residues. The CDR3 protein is CASSQGTGPTYEQYF. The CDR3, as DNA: TGTGCCAGCAGCCAAGGGACAGGGCCCACCTACGAGCAGTACTTC.

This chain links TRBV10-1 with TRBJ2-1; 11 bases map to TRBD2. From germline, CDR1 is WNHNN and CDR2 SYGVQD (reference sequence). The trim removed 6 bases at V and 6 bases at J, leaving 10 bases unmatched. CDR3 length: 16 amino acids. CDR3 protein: CASRERLAGTVNEQFF. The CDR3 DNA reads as TGCGCCAGCAGGGAAAGACTAGCGGGGACAGTCAATGAGCAGTTCTTC.

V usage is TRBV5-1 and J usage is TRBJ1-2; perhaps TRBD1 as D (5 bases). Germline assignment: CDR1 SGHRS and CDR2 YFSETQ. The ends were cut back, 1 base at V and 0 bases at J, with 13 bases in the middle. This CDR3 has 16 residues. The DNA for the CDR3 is TGCGCCAGCAGCTTGTTCCAGGGAACGTCTAACTATGGCTACACCTTC. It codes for CASSLFQGTSNYGYTF.

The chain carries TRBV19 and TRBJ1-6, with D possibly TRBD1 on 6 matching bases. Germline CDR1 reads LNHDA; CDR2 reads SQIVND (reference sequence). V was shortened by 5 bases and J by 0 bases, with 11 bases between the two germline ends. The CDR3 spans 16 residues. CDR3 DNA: TGTGCCAGTAGTGTCACAGGGAGCTCCTATAATTCACCCCTCCACTTT. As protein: CASSVTGSSYNSPLHF.

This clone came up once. CDR3 protein: CASGLTGSGNTIYF. The CDR3 DNA follows: TGTGCTAGTGGTCTCACAGGGTCTGGAAACACCATATATTTT. This sequence joins TRBV12-5 and TRBJ1-3; the D gene is possibly TRBD1 (6 bases). Trimming took 5 bases from V and 1 from J, leaving 9 bases between them. This CDR3 is built from 14 residues. Germline assignment: CDR1 LGHNT and CDR2 FRNRAP.

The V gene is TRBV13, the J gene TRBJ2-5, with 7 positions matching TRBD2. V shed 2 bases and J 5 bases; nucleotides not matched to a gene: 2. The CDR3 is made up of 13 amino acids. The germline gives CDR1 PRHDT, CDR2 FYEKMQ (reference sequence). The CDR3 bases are TGTGCCAGCAGCTTACGGCGGGAGGAGACCCAGTACTTC. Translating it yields CASSLRREETQYF.

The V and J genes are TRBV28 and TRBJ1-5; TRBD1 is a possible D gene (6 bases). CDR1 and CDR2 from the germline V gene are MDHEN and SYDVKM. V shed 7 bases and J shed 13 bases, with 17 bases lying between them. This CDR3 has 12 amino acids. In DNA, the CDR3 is TGTGCCAGCACCCAACCTGGACAGTATCAGCATTTT. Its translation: CASTQPGQYQHF.

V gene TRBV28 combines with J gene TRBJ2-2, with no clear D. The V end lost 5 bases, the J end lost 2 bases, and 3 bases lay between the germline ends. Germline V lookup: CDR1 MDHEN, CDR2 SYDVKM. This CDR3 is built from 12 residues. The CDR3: CASSPNTGELFF. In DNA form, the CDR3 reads TGTGCCAGCAGTCCAAACACCGGGGAGCTGTTTTTT.

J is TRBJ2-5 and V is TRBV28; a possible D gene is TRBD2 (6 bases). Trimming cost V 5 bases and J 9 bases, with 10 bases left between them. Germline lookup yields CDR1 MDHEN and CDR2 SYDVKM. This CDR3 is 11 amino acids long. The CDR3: CASSPAGPQYF. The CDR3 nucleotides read TGTGCCAGCAGTCCCGCGGGGCCCCAGTACTTC. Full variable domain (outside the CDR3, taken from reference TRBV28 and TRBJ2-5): DVKVTQSSRYLVKRTGEKVFLECVQDMDHENMFWYRQDPGLGLRLIYFSYDVKMKEKGDIPEGYSVSREKKERFSLILESASTNQTSMYLCASSPAGPQYFGPGTRLLVL.

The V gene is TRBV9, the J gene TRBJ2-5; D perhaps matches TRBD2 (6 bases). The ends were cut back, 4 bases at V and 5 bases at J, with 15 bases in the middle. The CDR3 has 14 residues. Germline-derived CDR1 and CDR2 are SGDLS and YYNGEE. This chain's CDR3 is CASSPGRGAETQYF. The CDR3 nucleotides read TGTGCCAGCAGCCCAGGGCGGGGTGCGGAGACCCAGTACTTC.

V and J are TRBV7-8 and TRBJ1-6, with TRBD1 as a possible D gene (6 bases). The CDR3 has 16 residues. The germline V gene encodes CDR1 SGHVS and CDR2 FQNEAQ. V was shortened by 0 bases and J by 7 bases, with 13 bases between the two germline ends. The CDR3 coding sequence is TGTGCCAGCAGCTTAGCTGGTGACAGGAGAAATTCACCCCTCCACTTT. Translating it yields CASSLAGDRRNSPLHF.

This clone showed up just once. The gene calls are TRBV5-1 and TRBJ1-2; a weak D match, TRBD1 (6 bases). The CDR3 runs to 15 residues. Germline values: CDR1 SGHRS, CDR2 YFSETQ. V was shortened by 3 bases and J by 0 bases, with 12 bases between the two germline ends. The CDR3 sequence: CASSYGQTTNYGYTF. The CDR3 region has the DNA TGCGCCAGCAGCTATGGACAGACAACTAACTATGGCTACACCTTC.

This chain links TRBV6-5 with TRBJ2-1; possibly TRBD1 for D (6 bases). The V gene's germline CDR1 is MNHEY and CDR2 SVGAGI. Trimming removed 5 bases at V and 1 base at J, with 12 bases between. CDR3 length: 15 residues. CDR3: CASSTETGSYNEQFF. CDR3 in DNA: TGTGCCAGCAGTACTGAGACAGGATCCTACAATGAGCAGTTCTTC.

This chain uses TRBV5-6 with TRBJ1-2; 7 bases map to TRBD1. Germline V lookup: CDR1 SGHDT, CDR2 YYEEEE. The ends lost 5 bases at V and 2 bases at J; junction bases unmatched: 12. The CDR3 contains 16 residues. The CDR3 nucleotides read TGTGCCAGCAGTCTCATTGTCCAGGGGGGCAACTATGGCTACACCTTC. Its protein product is CASSLIVQGGNYGYTF. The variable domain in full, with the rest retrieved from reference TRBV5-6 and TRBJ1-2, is DAGVTQSPTHLIKTRGQQVTLRCSPKSGHDTVSWYQQALGQGPQFIFQYYEEEERQRGNFPDRFSGHQFPNYSSELNVNALLLGDSALYLCASSLIVQGGNYGYTFGSGTRLTVV.

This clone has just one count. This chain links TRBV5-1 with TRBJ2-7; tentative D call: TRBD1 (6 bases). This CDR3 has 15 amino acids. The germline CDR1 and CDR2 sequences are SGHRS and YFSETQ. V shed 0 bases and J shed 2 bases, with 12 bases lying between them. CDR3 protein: CASSLGRGPTYEQYF. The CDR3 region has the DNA TGCGCCAGCAGCTTGGGCAGGGGACCCACCTACGAGCAGTACTTC.